This T cell receptor beta chain was profiled in a study of blood T cell repertoires in COVID-19. The data were produced by immunoSEQ multiplex PCR, yet TCRdb's version contains in-frame clones alone and is incomplete. The table lists under 95,000 clones, roughly four fifths of them singletons. The CDR3 contains 15 residues. CDR1 is SGHVS, CDR2 FQNEAQ, per germline. V was cut by 6 bases and J by 1 base, with 15 bases left in between. The sample taken for sequencing was peripheral blood. The rearrangement joins TRBV7-8 to TRBJ1-1; D may be TRBD1 (5 bases). The sequence was obtained from a woman older than 75 with acute or convalescent COVID-19. In DNA form, the CDR3 reads TGTGCCAGCAGACGCGGAGGGGACGAGAACACTGAAGCTTTCTTT. Amino acids: CASRRGGDENTEAFF.